The source of this T cell receptor (beta chain) is a study of blood T cell repertoires in COVID-19. Turning to the study itself: Researchers got acute and convalescent COVID-19 samples from the United States, Italy and Spain. T cells, B-cell-depleted T cells, or PBMCs supplied cDNA or gDNA.

Original handling: Amplifying reference gene primers gave estimates of nucleated cell counts. Repertoires were generated with immunoSEQ multiplex PCR, while TCRdb's copy carries only in-frame clones and drops some. V, J and clone size are those of that table, while D and trimming were read from the DNA. The sample consists of some 140,000 clones, about 70% of them appearing once. V was shortened by 4 bases and J by 8 bases, with 12 bases between the two germline ends. This CDR3 is built from 13 residues. Germline V gene lookup returns CDR1 KGHSY and CDR2 FQNENV. This clone came up once. Sequences were obtained from peripheral blood. The receptor comes from an older man with acute or convalescent COVID-19. This chain connects TRBV16 to TRBJ2-1, with D hard to call. CDR3 DNA sequence: TGTGCCAGCAGCCCCCCCAGGCTCGATGAGCAGTTCTTC. Its protein product is CASSPPRLDEQFF. The full variable domain, rest sourced from reference TRBV16 and TRBJ2-1, is GEEVAQTPKHLVRGEGQKAKLYCAPIKGHSYVFWYQQVLKNEFKFLISFQNENVFDETGMPKERFSAKCLPNSPCSLEIQATKLEDSAVYFCASSPPRLDEQFFGPGTRLTVL.